This TCR beta chain was sequenced in a study of blood T cell repertoires in COVID-19. Study-level background: Acute and convalescent COVID-19 specimens originated in the United States, Italy and Spain.

Study processing details: Counts of nucleated cells, estimated from reference gene primer amplification, were obtained. Clones were sequenced by immunoSEQ multiplex PCR, and TCRdb holds only the in-frame ones, with some missing. For V, J and clone size, that table is used; D and trimming come from the DNA. This sample carries 200,000 to 300,000 clones, 75% to 85% of them seen once, and the ten largest clones take around 12%. The CDR3 sequence is 17 residues long. Germline V lookup: CDR1 LNHDA, CDR2 SQIVND (reference sequence). V dropped 3 bases and J dropped 2; count of bases not matched to a gene: 8. This clone has a single count.

Sample: peripheral blood. V usage is TRBV19 and J usage is TRBJ2-3, with 10 positions matching TRBD2. This clonotype was obtained from a woman aged 60-70 years with active or convalescent COVID-19. The DNA for the CDR3 is TGTGCCAGTAGTATTGGTCTAGCGGGGGCCCTCACAGATACGCAGTATTTT. Translated: CASSIGLAGALTDTQYF.